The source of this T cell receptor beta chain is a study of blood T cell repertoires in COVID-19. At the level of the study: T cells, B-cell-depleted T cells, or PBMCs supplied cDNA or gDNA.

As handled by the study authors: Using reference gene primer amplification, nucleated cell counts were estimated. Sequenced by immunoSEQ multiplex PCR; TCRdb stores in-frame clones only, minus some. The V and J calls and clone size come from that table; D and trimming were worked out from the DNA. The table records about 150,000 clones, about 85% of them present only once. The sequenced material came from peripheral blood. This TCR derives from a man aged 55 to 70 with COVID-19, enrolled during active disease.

The DNA for the CDR3 is TGTGCCAGCAGCTTGGGGACTGGCGGGGACTACGAGCAGTACTTC. Translating gives CASSLGTGGDYEQYF. The chain employs TRBV11-3 and TRBJ2-7, with a tentative D call TRBD2 (6 bases). The germline CDR1 and CDR2 sequences are SGHNT and YENEEA. The CDR3 consists of 15 residues. Trimming cost V 3 bases and J 3 bases, with 15 bases left between them.